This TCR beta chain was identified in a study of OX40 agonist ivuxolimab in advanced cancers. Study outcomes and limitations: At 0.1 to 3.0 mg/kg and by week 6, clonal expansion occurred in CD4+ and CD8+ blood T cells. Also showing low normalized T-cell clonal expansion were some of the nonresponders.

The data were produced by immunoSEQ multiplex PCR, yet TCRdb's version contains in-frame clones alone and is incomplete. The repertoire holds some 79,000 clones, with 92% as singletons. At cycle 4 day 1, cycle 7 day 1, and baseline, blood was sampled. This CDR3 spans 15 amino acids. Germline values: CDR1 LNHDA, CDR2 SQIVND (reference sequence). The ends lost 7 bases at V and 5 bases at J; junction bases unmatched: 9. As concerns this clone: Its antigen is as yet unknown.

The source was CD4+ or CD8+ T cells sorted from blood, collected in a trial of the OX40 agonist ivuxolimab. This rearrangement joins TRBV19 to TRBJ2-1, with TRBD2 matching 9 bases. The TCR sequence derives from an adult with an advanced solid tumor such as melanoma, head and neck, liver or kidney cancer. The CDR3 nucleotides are TGTGCCAGTAATGCTCGGCCTAGCGGGAACAATGAGCAGTTCTTC. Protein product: CASNARPSGNNEQFF.